This section outlines one T cell receptor beta chain sequence together with its context. Its antigen is not known. This sample stems from a study of T-cell memory formation after mild COVID-19. Regarding the study as a whole: Clones contracting over day 15 to 85 were CD4/CD8 balanced, with later expanders leaning CD4+. The appearance of some responding clones in pre-infection memory suggested that cross-reactive memory joined.

TCRdb reanalysed the 5' RACE reads using MiXCR and keeps one entry per CDR3 protein. The repertoire includes more than 450,000 distinct CDR3 sequences, roughly 18% of them detected once, and about 12% sits in the top ten. V gave up 3 bases and J gave up 5 bases, with 17 bases separating them. Germline loops: CDR1 MNHEY, CDR2 SVGAGI. The CDR3 has 15 amino acids. Sequenced sample: PBMCs or a T cell subset sorted from them (not recorded which). The receptor was isolated from an adult woman who had mild COVID-19 (a few samples of this study predate the infection). Cell type and time point are not known. The chain recombines TRBV6-5 with TRBJ2-7; D is uncertain. In DNA form, the CDR3 reads TGTGCCAGCAGTTATTCCTATGGTCGGTTGGACGAGCAGTACTTC. Its translation is CASSYSYGRLDEQYF.